These 19 T cell receptor beta chains originate from one sample sequenced in a study of CD8 T cells in Susac syndrome. Random hexamers were used to reverse transcribe the RNA input (roughly 0.5 to 1 ug). TCRdb re-derived calls from the immunoSEQ multiplex PCR reads in MiXCR, one entry per CDR3 protein. Of 150,000 or so distinct CDR3 sequences in the sample, around 95% were seen once. What was sequenced was CD4+ T cells from PBMCs. The source of these receptors is a human donor with Susac syndrome.

This clonotype was seen just once. J is TRBJ1-1 and V is TRBV12-3 or TRBV12-4; D remains unclear. Deletions cut 4 bases from V and 10 bases from J, with 16 bases between. The CDR3 extends over 13 amino acids. Here the CDR3 DNA reads TGTGCCAGCAGTTGGACGGACCTGGGAGGAGCTTTCTTT. Encoded protein: CASSWTDLGGAFF.

The chain employs TRBV3-1 and TRBJ1-5, with D uncertain. V was shortened by 1 base and J by 4 bases, with 11 bases between the two germline ends. This CDR3 has 15 residues. The germline CDR1 and CDR2 sequences are LGHDT and YNNKEL (reference sequence). CDR3 DNA: TGTGCCAGCAGCCAAGGATTGAGTGGGAATCAGCCCCAGCATTTT. Translating gives CASSQGLSGNQPQHF.

This chain connects TRBV19 to TRBJ1-2, with no clear D. The V end lost 7 bases, the J end lost 4 bases, and 13 bases lay between the germline ends. This CDR3 is built from 13 residues. The V gene's germline CDR1 is LNHDA and CDR2 SQIVND (reference sequence). The DNA of the CDR3 is TGTGCCAGTACCCTCGGACGAGGCTATGGCTACACCTTC. It codes for CASTLGRGYGYTF.

The chain links TRBV7-9 to TRBJ2-3; D unresolved. From germline, CDR1 is SEHNR and CDR2 FQNEAQ (reference sequence). V was cut by 1 base and J by 4 bases, with 12 bases left in between. The length of the CDR3 is 15 residues. The CDR3 nucleotides are TGTGCCAGCAGCTTAGAGTCCCCTGTCGCAGATACGCAGTATTTT. Its translation is CASSLESPVADTQYF.

A single count supports this clonotype. This chain uses TRBV12-3 or TRBV12-4 with TRBJ1-1, with unresolved D. V was clipped by 7 bases and J by 0 bases, with 9 bases between them. The CDR3 sequence is 13 residues long. The CDR3 loop is CASKPHMNTEAFF. The CDR3 DNA reads as TGTGCCAGCAAACCCCATATGAACACTGAAGCTTTCTTT.

V gene TRBV29-1 combines with J gene TRBJ1-2; 7 positions agree with TRBD1. The V gene's germline CDR1 is SQVTM and CDR2 ANQGSEA. The CDR3 is made up of 11 amino acids. Unmatched junction bases numbered 3, after V lost 7 bases and J lost 4 bases. This chain's CDR3 is CSEGGSYGYTF. DNA for the CDR3: TGCAGCGAAGGGGGCAGCTATGGCTACACCTTC.

The chain employs TRBV4-1 and TRBJ2-7, with 14 bases that match TRBD2. V gave up 3 bases and J gave up 5 bases; unmatched junction bases: 6. The CDR3 contains 16 residues. Germline values: CDR1 MGHRA, CDR2 YSYEKL. In nucleotides, the CDR3 is TGCGCCAGCAGCCAGGCGATGGGACTAGCGGGAGACGAGCAGTACTTC. This sequence encodes CASSQAMGLAGDEQYF.

This chain connects TRBV4-1 to TRBJ1-5; D is unresolved. V lost 2 bases and J 4 bases, leaving 9 bases between the germline ends. Germline assignment: CDR1 MGHRA and CDR2 YSYEKL. There are 14 residues in the CDR3. The CDR3 region is CASSQSQLNQPQHF. The CDR3 bases are TGCGCCAGCAGCCAAAGTCAGTTAAATCAGCCCCAGCATTTT.

The CDR3 DNA is TGCAGTGCTCCGAATGAGGGGGGAAGCACAGATACGCAGTATTTT. Amino acid sequence: CSAPNEGGSTDTQYF. The chain combines TRBV20-1 with TRBJ2-3; the D call may be TRBD1 or TRBD2 (6 bases each). Deletions cut 5 bases from V and 0 bases from J, with 15 bases between. Germline CDR1 and CDR2: DFQATT and SNEGSKA (reference sequence). The CDR3 has 15 residues.

The gene calls are TRBV3-1 and TRBJ1-2, with TRBD1 matching over 7 bases. The CDR3 is made up of 13 amino acids. Germline CDR1 and CDR2: LGHDT and YNNKEL (reference sequence). Trimming cost V 3 bases and J 8 bases; bases outside gene matches: 6. CDR3 protein: CASSQTGLGGYTF. CDR3 DNA sequence: TGTGCCAGCAGCCAGACAGGGTTGGGAGGCTACACCTTC.

This chain links TRBV12-3 or TRBV12-4 with TRBJ2-3; 10 bases match TRBD2. The CDR3 extends over 15 amino acids. With V trimmed by 3 bases and J by 5 bases, 5 bases remained unmatched. For the CDR3, the DNA is TGTGCCAGCAGTTTCACTAGCGGGACCCGAGATACGCAGTATTTT. This encodes CASSFTSGTRDTQYF.

V usage is TRBV11-3 and J usage is TRBJ2-5; TRBD1 matches at 8 bases. The J segment lost 3 bases and the V segment lost 7 bases, leaving 7 bases of the junction unmatched. The CDR3 has 14 residues. Germline V lookup: CDR1 SGHNT, CDR2 YENEEA. The CDR3 DNA is TGTGCCAGCAAAAGGGACAGGACGAAAGAGACCCAGTACTTC. Protein product: CASKRDRTKETQYF.

On this clonotype itself: The junction and the germline gene differ at one end; a read error may be behind it. The CDR3 nucleotides read TGTGCCAGCAGTCCAGCCGGGACAGAATATAGCAATCACCCCCAGCATTTT. This gives the protein CASSPAGTEYSNHPQHF. This rearrangement joins TRBV25-1 to TRBJ1-5, with 7 positions matching TRBD1. The germline V gene encodes CDR1 MGHDK and CDR2 SYGVNS. The CDR3 has 17 amino acids.

This chain links TRBV3-1 with TRBJ1-1, with unresolved D. This CDR3 comprises 13 residues. The V gene's germline CDR1 is LGHDT and CDR2 YNNKEL (reference sequence). V dropped 3 bases and J dropped 4 bases, with 9 bases sitting between them. The CDR3 region has the DNA TGTGCCAGCAGCCAGCCTAGCGGCACTGAAGCTTTCTTT. Its translation is CASSQPSGTEAFF.

A remark on this clonotype: A junction boundary mismatches the germline segment, possibly from a read error. V and J are TRBV29-1 and TRBJ2-5; D remains ambiguous. CDR1 is SQVTM and CDR2 is ANQGSEA in the germline V gene. The CDR3 runs to 11 residues. CDR3: CSVEAGTAQYF. In DNA, the CDR3 is TGCAGCGTCGAAGCCGGTACGGCCCAGTACTTC. Based on the CDR3 plus reference TRBV29-1 and TRBJ2-5, the full variable domain is SAVISQKPSRDICQRGTSLTIQCQVDSQVTMMFWYRQQPGQSLTLIATANQGSEATYESGFVIDKFPISRPNLTFSTLTVSNMSPEDSSIYLCSVEAGTAQYFGPGTRLLVL.

The chain employs TRBV9 and TRBJ2-5; D is ambiguous. Trimming cost V 0 bases and J 5 bases, with 14 bases left between them. The CDR3 has 15 residues. From germline, CDR1 is SGDLS and CDR2 YYNGEE. CDR3 sequence reads: CASSVGAGKDETQYF. CDR3 sequence (DNA): TGTGCCAGCAGCGTAGGGGCAGGAAAAGATGAGACCCAGTACTTC.

V gene TRBV20-1 combines with J gene TRBJ1-5; D gene ambiguous. This CDR3 has 14 amino acids. CDR1 is DFQATT, CDR2 SNEGSKA, per germline (reference sequence). Trimming removed 4 bases from V and 10 bases from J, with 20 bases in between. The CDR3 sequence is CSATGGPQNKPQHF. For the CDR3, the DNA is TGCAGTGCTACGGGCGGGCCCCAAAACAAACCCCAGCATTTT.

The chain carries TRBV5-4 and TRBJ2-7; D not certain. CDR1 is SGHNT and CDR2 is YYREEE in the germline V gene (reference sequence). V lost 3 bases, J lost 2 bases, and 15 bases lay in between. This CDR3 has 15 amino acids. CDR3 coding DNA: TGTGCCAGCAGCTCTAAAGGGCAGGCCACCTACGAGCAGTACTTC. This codes for CASSSKGQATYEQYF.

The CDR3: CASNPLAGAYEQYF. The CDR3 region has the DNA TGTGCCAGCAACCCACTAGCGGGTGCCTACGAGCAGTACTTC. The chain links TRBV6-5 to TRBJ2-7; 9 positions match TRBD2. CDR3 length equals 14 residues. V gave up 7 bases and J gave up 2 bases; unmatched junction bases: 6. Germline CDR1 reads MNHEY; CDR2 reads SVGAGI.